This T cell receptor (beta chain) is drawn from a study of cytomegalovirus exposure and HLA in healthy donors. Findings of the study overall: Previous analysis showed most TCR beta V segments were productive about 87% or about 30% of the time. Later genetic work tied a missense DCLRE1C variant to beta-chain V and J trimming.

In regard to this clone: Its antigen is still unknown.

Amplification used 60 Vbeta primers and 13 Jbeta primers. Data came from immunoSEQ multiplex PCR; TCRdb stores just in-frame clones and leaves some out. The table records about 200,000 clones, about 80% of them present only once. Germline V gene lookup returns CDR1 SGHTA and CDR2 FQGTGA. The CDR3 loop spans 15 amino acids. Trimming removed 0 bases at V and 8 bases at J, with 14 bases between. The rearrangement joins TRBV7-3 to TRBJ2-1, with D perhaps TRBD1 (6 bases). The receptor was isolated from a woman between 40 and 50 years old in good health and CMV-seronegative. The sample was PBMCs. CDR3 DNA: TGTGCCAGCAGCTTAACGTATACAGGGTCCGATGAGCAGTTCTTC. Protein sequence: CASSLTYTGSDEQFF.